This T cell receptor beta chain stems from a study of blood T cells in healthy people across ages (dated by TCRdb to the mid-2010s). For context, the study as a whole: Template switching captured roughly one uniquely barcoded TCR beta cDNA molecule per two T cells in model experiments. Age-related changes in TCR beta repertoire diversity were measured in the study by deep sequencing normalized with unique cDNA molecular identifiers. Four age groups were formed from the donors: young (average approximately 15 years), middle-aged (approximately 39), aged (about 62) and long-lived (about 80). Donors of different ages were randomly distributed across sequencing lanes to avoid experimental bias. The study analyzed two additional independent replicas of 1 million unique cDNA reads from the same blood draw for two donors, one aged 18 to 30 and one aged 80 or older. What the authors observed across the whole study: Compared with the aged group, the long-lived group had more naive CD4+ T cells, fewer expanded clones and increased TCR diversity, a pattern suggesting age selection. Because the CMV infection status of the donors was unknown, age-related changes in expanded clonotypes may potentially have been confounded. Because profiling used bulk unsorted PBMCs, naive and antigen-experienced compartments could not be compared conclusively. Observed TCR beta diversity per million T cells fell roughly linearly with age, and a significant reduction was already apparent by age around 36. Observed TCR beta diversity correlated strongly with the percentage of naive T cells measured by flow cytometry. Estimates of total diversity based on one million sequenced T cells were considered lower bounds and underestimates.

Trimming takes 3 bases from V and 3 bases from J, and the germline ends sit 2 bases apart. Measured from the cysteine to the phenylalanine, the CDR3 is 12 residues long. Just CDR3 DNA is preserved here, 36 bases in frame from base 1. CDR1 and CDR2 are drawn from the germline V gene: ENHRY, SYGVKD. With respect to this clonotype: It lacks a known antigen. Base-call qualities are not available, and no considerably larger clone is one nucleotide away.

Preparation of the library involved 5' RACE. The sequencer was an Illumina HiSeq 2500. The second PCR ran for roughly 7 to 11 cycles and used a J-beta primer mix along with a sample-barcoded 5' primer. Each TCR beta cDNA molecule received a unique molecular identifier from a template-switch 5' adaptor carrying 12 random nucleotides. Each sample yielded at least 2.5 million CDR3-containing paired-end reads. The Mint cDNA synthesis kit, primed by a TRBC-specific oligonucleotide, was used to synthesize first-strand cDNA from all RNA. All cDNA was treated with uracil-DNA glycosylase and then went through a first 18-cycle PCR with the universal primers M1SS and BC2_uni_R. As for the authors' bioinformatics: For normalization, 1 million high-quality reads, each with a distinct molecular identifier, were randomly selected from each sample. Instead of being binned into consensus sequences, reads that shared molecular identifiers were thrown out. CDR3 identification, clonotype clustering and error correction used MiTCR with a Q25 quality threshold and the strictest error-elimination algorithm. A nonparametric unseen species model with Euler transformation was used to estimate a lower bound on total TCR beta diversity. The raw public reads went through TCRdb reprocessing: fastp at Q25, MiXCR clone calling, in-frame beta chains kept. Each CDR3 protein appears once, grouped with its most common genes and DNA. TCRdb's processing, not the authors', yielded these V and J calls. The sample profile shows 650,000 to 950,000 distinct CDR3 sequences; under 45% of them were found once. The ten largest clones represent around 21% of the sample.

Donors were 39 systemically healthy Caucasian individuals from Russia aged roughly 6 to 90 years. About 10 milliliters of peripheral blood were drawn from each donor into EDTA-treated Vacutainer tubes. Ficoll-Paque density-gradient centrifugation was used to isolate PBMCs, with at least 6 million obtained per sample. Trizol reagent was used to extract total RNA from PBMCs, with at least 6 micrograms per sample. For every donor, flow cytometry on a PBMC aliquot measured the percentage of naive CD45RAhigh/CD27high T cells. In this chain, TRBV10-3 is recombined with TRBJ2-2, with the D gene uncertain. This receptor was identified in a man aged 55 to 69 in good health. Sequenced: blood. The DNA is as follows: TGTGCCATCAGTGATGACACCGGGGAGCTGTTTTTT. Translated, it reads CAISDDTGELFF.